Shown below are 28 T cell receptor beta chains from a single sample sequenced in a study of T-cell memory formation after mild COVID-19. From the 5' RACE reads, TCRdb called clonotypes with MiXCR, one entry per CDR3 protein. Of under 400,000 distinct CDR3 sequences listed, 28% are singletons. The sample was PBMCs or a T cell subset sorted from them (not recorded which). The origin of the receptors is an adult woman who had mild COVID-19 (a few samples of this study predate the infection). Cell type and time point are not known.

V is TRBV19 and J is TRBJ1-2; 7 positions match TRBD1. Trimming at V came to 3 bases and at J to 6 bases, leaving 4 bases not matched to a gene. CDR1 and CDR2 from the germline V gene are LNHDA and SQIVND (reference sequence). The CDR3 is 13 amino acids. CDR3 protein: CASSIWQGDGYTF. The CDR3 bases are TGTGCCAGTAGTATTTGGCAGGGGGATGGCTACACCTTC.

A remark on this clonotype: The junction shows a germline mismatch at one end, possibly a read error. The rearrangement uses TRBV19 and TRBJ2-1; 7 positions agree with TRBD2. The CDR3 has 15 residues. Germline CDR1 is LNHDA and CDR2 is SQIVND (reference sequence). The CDR3 reads CASSIPGRSGDERFF. CDR3 nucleotide sequence: TGTGCCAGTAGTATACCCGGGAGGAGCGGGGATGAGCGGTTCTTC.

For this clonotype: The junction departs from the called germline gene at one end, perhaps through a read error. V and J are TRBV7-7 and TRBJ2-5, with 8 bases that match TRBD1. CDR3 length equals 15 residues. Germline V gives CDR1 SSHAT, CDR2 FNYEAQ (reference sequence). CDR3 amino acids: CASSPGQGRGETQYF. The CDR3 coding sequence is TGTGCTAGCAGCCCCGGACAGGGTAGGGGAGAGACCCAGTACTTC.

V is TRBV29-1 and J is TRBJ1-1; D call uncertain. Germline loops: CDR1 SQVTM, CDR2 ANQGSEA. The V gene lost 7 bases and the J gene lost 2 bases, with 14 bases spanning the gap. There are 13 residues in the CDR3. The CDR3: CSGTGRGNTEAFF. The DNA of the CDR3 is TGCAGCGGTACTGGACGGGGAAACACTGAAGCTTTCTTT. The complete variable domain, with remaining parts taken from reference TRBV29-1 and TRBJ1-1, reads SAVISQKPSRDICQRGTSLTIQCQVDSQVTMMFWYRQQPGQSLTLIATANQGSEATYESGFVIDKFPISRPNLTFSTLTVSNMSPEDSSIYLCSGTGRGNTEAFFGQGTRLTVV.

This clonotype was counted only a few times. The chain carries TRBV27 and TRBJ2-7; D unresolved. V lost 3 bases and J 5 bases, leaving 8 bases between the germline ends. The germline CDR1 and CDR2 sequences are MNHEY and SMNVEV (reference sequence). CDR3 length: 12 residues. The CDR3 coding sequence is TGTGCCAGCAGTTTTTCGGGCGACGAGCAGTACTTC. Its translation is CASSFSGDEQYF.

This clonotype was recorded only once. The J gene is TRBJ2-7, the V gene TRBV6-5, with no clear D. V lost 2 bases and J 4 bases, leaving 24 bases between the germline ends. The CDR3 is 18 amino acids. Germline V CDR1 and CDR2: MNHEY, SVGAGI. CDR3 nucleotide sequence: TGTGCCAGCAGTTACGGTTTTGGGTCAGGTTTACCTAATTACGAGCAGTACTTC. This codes for CASSYGFGSGLPNYEQYF.

This clonotype was picked up a small number of times. CDR3 amino acids: CSAHDRTYEQYF. For the CDR3, the DNA is TGCAGTGCTCACGACAGGACCTACGAGCAGTACTTC. The J gene is TRBJ2-7, the V gene TRBV20-1; a possible D gene is TRBD1 (6 bases). Germline V gives CDR1 DFQATT, CDR2 SNEGSKA (reference sequence). This CDR3 has 12 amino acids. With 5 bases removed from V and 2 bases from J, the gap between germline ends came to 10 bases.

The V call is TRBV12-3 or TRBV12-4, the J call TRBJ2-3; perhaps TRBD1 as D (6 bases). Trimming left V 2 bases short and J 1 base short, with 10 bases between. The CDR3 totals 15 residues. The CDR3 DNA follows: TGTGCCAGCAGTTTAAACGCAGGGGGCACAGATACGCAGTATTTT. This gives the protein CASSLNAGGTDTQYF.

This clonotype has a handful of counts. The chain couples TRBV7-2 to TRBJ1-3, with a possible D match to TRBD1 (6 bases). V dropped 6 bases and J dropped 0 bases, with 18 bases sitting between them. The CDR3 extends over 17 amino acids. The germline V gene encodes CDR1 SGHTA and CDR2 FQGNSA. The CDR3 protein is CASRQTGGVASGNTIYF. The CDR3, as DNA: TGTGCCAGCAGGCAGACAGGCGGCGTAGCCTCTGGAAACACCATATATTTT.

This chain uses TRBV5-5 with TRBJ1-3, with 8 bases matching TRBD1. The germline CDR1 and CDR2 sequences are SGHKS and YYEKEE (reference sequence). Germline trimming cut 3 bases from V and 2 bases from J; bases unmatched to any gene: 1. There are 14 residues in the CDR3. The CDR3 is CASSSDRAGNTIYF. CDR3 coding DNA: TGTGCCAGCAGCTCGGACAGGGCTGGAAACACCATATATTTT.

This clonotype has a handful of counts. The rearrangement links TRBV5-6 to TRBJ1-2; tentatively, D is TRBD1 (5 bases). The CDR3 spans 12 residues. Per the germline V gene, CDR1 is SGHDT and CDR2 is YYEEEE. The germline V and J ends were trimmed by 5 bases and 4 bases, with 9 bases remaining between them. The CDR3 here is CASRTEAYGYTF. CDR3 coding DNA: TGTGCCAGCAGGACAGAGGCCTATGGCTACACCTTC.

This clonotype has more than one count but fewer than ten. The V call is TRBV27, the J call TRBJ2-5; D is uncertain. Trimming took 3 bases from V and 2 from J, leaving 10 bases between them. Germline CDR1 reads MNHEY; CDR2 reads SMNVEV (reference sequence). The CDR3 has 14 residues. CDR3 bases: TGTGCCAGCAGTTTGGGTTGGGGACAAGAGACCCAGTACTTC. It is translated as CASSLGWGQETQYF.

This clonotype was observed a few times. This chain joins TRBV11-2 and TRBJ2-3; D gene ambiguous. The V end lost 1 base, the J end lost 12 bases, and 11 bases lay between the germline ends. The CDR3 consists of 12 residues. Germline V gives CDR1 SGHAT, CDR2 FQNNGV. The CDR3 is CASSLVGSAQYF. CDR3 DNA sequence: TGTGCCAGCAGCTTAGTGGGTTCAGCCCAGTATTTT.

The chain uses TRBV24-1 and TRBJ2-1; 10 bases are a match to TRBD2. CDR1 and CDR2 (germline): KGHDR, SFDVKD. Losses at the gene ends were 2 bases for V and 4 bases for J; bases not matched to a gene: 7. The CDR3 sequence is 17 residues long. The CDR3 DNA reads TGTGCCACCAGTGATTCACGGGGACTAGCGAGTTACAATGAGCAGTTCTTC. It encodes CATSDSRGLASYNEQFF.

This clonotype was counted between two and nine times. This sequence joins TRBV7-9 and TRBJ2-2; weak D call: TRBD2 (5 bases). The V end was cut by 7 bases, the J end by 1 base, with 13 bases between. The germline CDR1 and CDR2 sequences are SEHNR and FQNEAQ (reference sequence). The CDR3 has 15 residues. Here the CDR3 DNA reads TGTGCCAGCACCGCCCCGGAGGAGAACACCGGGGAGCTGTTTTTT. Protein product: CASTAPEENTGELFF.

This clonotype was recorded a few times. The chain combines TRBV6-1 with TRBJ2-7, with 7 bases lining up with TRBD2. This CDR3 has 13 amino acids. Germline loops: CDR1 MNHNS, CDR2 SASEGT. V shed 8 bases, J shed 0 bases, and the junction held 4 bases outside the gene matches. Here the CDR3 reads CASRGESSYEQYF. DNA for the CDR3: TGTGCCAGCCGGGGGGAGAGCTCCTACGAGCAGTACTTC.

This clonotype has more than one count but fewer than ten. The chain couples TRBV12-3 or TRBV12-4 to TRBJ1-5; no reliable D call. V lost 3 bases and J 6 bases, leaving 12 bases between the germline ends. The CDR3 length is 14 residues. The CDR3 sequence is CASSLALGSQPQHF. The CDR3, as DNA: TGTGCCAGCAGTTTGGCCTTGGGGTCTCAGCCCCAGCATTTT.

The chain joins TRBV18 to TRBJ1-5; no firm D call. Trimming took off 3 bases at V and 2 bases at J, with 5 bases between the two ends. The CDR3 sequence is 13 residues long. Germline loops: CDR1 KGHSH, CDR2 LQKENI. CDR3 residues: CASSPPGNQPQHF. CDR3 in DNA: TGTGCCAGCTCACCCCCGGGCAATCAGCCCCAGCATTTT.

This clonotype turned up a few times. The chain couples TRBV29-1 to TRBJ2-3; 9 bases are shared with TRBD1. The germline V gene has CDR1 SQVTM and CDR2 ANQGSEA. The CDR3 has 13 amino acids. J was trimmed by 1 base and V by 7 bases; bases with no gene match: 3. The CDR3 DNA reads TGCAGCGCCTGGACAGGGGGCACAGATACGCAGTATTTT. Its protein is CSAWTGGTDTQYF.

The chain has TRBV20-1 and TRBJ1-1; D is unresolved. The CDR3 extends over 12 amino acids. The germline CDR1 and CDR2 sequences are DFQATT and SNEGSKA (reference sequence). Trimming took off 1 base at V and 8 bases at J, with 11 bases between the two ends. The CDR3 sequence: CSARGQRREAFF. The CDR3 DNA reads TGCAGTGCTAGAGGGCAACGCCGAGAAGCTTTCTTT.

This clonotype was detected a few times. This chain links TRBV7-7 with TRBJ2-5, with TRBD1 matching over 10 bases. The germline V gene encodes CDR1 SSHAT and CDR2 FNYEAQ (reference sequence). This CDR3 region has 14 residues. J gave up 3 bases and V 5 bases, and 3 bases lay outside the gene matches. The CDR3 DNA reads TGTGCCAGCAGCCGGGACAGGGGAAAAGAGACCCAGTACTTC. Residues: CASSRDRGKETQYF. The whole variable domain, filled in from reference TRBV7-7 and TRBJ2-5, reads GAGVSQSPRYKVTKRGQDVTLRCDPISSHATLYWYQQALGQGPEFLTYFNYEAQPDKSGLPSDRFSAERPEGSISTLTIQRTEQRDSAMYRCASSRDRGKETQYFGPGTRLLVL.

This chain joins TRBV7-3 and TRBJ2-6; no definite D call. CDR1 is SGHTA, CDR2 FQGTGA, per germline. Between the trimmed V and J ends, which lost 5 bases and 0 bases, there was a span of 2 bases. This CDR3 is built from 13 residues. DNA for the CDR3: TGTGCCAGCAGCCACTCTGGGGCCAACGTCCTGACTTTC. Translating gives CASSHSGANVLTF.

This chain uses TRBV5-1 with TRBJ1-2, with 8 bases that match TRBD1. CDR1 and CDR2 from the germline V gene are SGHRS and YFSETQ. The CDR3 spans 15 residues. V lost 3 bases to trimming and J lost 9 bases; unmatched junction nucleotides: 13. The CDR3, as DNA: TGCGCCAGCAGCTGGAGCCTAGGACAGGGAGCGAGCTACACCTTC. Encoded protein: CASSWSLGQGASYTF.

This clonotype was picked up a small number of times. The V gene is TRBV20-1, the J gene TRBJ2-7; a possible D gene is TRBD2 (5 bases). V was pared by 5 bases and J by 5 bases, with 19 bases between. Germline V gene data show CDR1 as DFQATT and CDR2 as SNEGSKA (reference sequence). The CDR3 extends over 14 amino acids. The DNA for the CDR3 is TGCAGTGCTTCACCCGGGGAAATCAAGGACGAGCAGTACTTC. Translated, it gives CSASPGEIKDEQYF.

This clonotype was seen more than once but under ten times. The rearrangement joins TRBV20-1 to TRBJ1-5; 9 bases agree with TRBD1. V was clipped by 0 bases and J by 6 bases; unmatched bases: 6. This CDR3 region has 15 residues. CDR1 and CDR2 from the germline V gene are DFQATT and SNEGSKA (reference sequence). The CDR3 region is CSARDTKTGGQPQHF. CDR3 bases: TGCAGTGCTAGAGATACCAAGACAGGGGGTCAGCCCCAGCATTTT.

At least ten counts were recorded for this clonotype. The chain joins TRBV7-6 to TRBJ2-6; 7 bases are a match to TRBD1. V dropped 4 bases and J dropped 0; count of bases not matched to a gene: 12. This CDR3 is 19 amino acids long. Germline lookup yields CDR1 SGHVS and CDR2 FNYEAQ. The CDR3 sequence: CASSSIYWTGSSGANVLTF. CDR3 nucleotide sequence: TGTGCCAGCAGCTCAATATACTGGACAGGCAGCTCTGGGGCCAACGTCCTGACTTTC. Together with reference TRBV7-6 and TRBJ2-6, the CDR3 gives the full variable domain: GAGVSQSPRYKVTKRGQDVALRCDPISGHVSLYWYRQALGQGPEFLTYFNYEAQQDKSGLPNDRFSAERPEGSISTLTIQRTEQRDSAMYRCASSSIYWTGSSGANVLTFGAGSRLTVL.

CDR3 protein: CATSRDTGTGFTYEQYV. The CDR3 coding sequence is TGTGCCACCAGCAGAGACACCGGGACAGGGTTCACCTACGAGCAGTACGTC. The chain carries TRBV15 and TRBJ2-7; TRBD1 aligns across 9 bases. The junction had 8 bases not matched to a gene; V was cut back by 0 bases and J by 2 bases. CDR3 length: 17 residues. Per germline, CDR1 LNHNV and CDR2 YYDKDF (reference sequence).

The rearrangement uses TRBV5-1 and TRBJ2-7; TRBD2 aligns across 8 bases. The germline V gene has CDR1 SGHRS and CDR2 YFSETQ. The CDR3 has 17 residues. Losses at the gene ends were 4 bases for V and 5 bases for J; bases not matched to a gene: 17. CDR3 DNA sequence: TGCGCCAGCAGCGGGCCTCCGGGAAGCGGGAGATTCCACGAGCAGTACTTC. Its translation is CASSGPPGSGRFHEQYF. Full variable domain (remainder filled in from reference TRBV5-1 and TRBJ2-7): KAGVTQTPRYLIKTRGQQVTLSCSPISGHRSVSWYQQTPGQGLQFLFEYFSETQRNKGNFPGRFSGRQFSNSRSEMNVSTLELGDSALYLCASSGPPGSGRFHEQYFGPGTRLTVT.